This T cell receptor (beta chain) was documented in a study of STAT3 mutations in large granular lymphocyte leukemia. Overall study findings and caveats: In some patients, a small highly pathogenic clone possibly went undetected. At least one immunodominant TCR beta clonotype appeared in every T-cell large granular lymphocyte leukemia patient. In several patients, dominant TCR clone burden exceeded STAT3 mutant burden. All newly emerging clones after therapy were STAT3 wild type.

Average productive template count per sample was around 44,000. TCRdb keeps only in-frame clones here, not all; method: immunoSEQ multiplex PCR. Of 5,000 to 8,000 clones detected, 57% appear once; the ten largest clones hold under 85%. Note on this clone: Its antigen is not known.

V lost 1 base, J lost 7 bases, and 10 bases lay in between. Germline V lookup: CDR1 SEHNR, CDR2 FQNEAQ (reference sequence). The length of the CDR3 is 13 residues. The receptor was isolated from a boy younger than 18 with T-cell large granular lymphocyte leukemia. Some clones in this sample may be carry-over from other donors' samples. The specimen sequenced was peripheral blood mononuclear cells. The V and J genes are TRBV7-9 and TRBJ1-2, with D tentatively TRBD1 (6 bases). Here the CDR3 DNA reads TGTGCCAGCAGCTTAGGGGGGCCAGTTGGCTACACCTTC. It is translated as CASSLGGPVGYTF.